These 8 T cell receptor beta chains originate from one sample sequenced in a study of cytomegalovirus exposure and HLA in healthy donors (dated by TCRdb to 2015 to 2018). The library came from the immunoSEQ multiplex PCR assay. A mixture of 60 forward primers for TCR Vbeta segments and 13 reverse primers for TCR Jbeta segments was used in the multiplex PCR. Imported from immuneACCESS, the table was reduced by TCRdb to in-frame sequences with V and J called. These copies leave out some clones; in studies compared against another copy, an unresolved V gene accounts for under half, and the cause of the remainder is not known. In this sample the table shows approximately 150,000 clones, 70% to 80% of which occur a single time. The ten largest clones represent 1.3% of the sample. Sequenced input: PBMCs. All receptors derive from a man aged 25 to 45 in good health and CMV-seronegative.

J is TRBJ1-3 and V is TRBV19; the match to TRBD1 covers 11 bases. The CDR3 covers 17 residues. CDR1 and CDR2 (germline): LNHDA, SQIVND (reference sequence). After removal of 3 bases from V and 4 bases from J, the junction contained 8 bases not matched to a gene. CDR3 residues: CASSIKGQGAYGNTIYF. The CDR3 coding sequence is TGTGCCAGTAGTATTAAAGGACAGGGGGCGTACGGAAACACCATATATTTT.

This clone was observed a few times. The V gene is TRBV5-1, the J gene TRBJ1-1; D possibly corresponds to TRBD1 (5 bases). The CDR3 is 13 residues long. V was trimmed by 2 bases and J by 1 base, leaving 6 bases between them. Looked up from germline, CDR1 is SGHRS and CDR2 is YFSETQ. The chain's CDR3 is CASSFRENTEAFF. Here the CDR3 DNA reads TGCGCCAGCAGCTTCAGGGAGAACACTGAAGCTTTCTTT.

This sequence joins TRBV4-1 and TRBJ1-4; TRBD1 matches 8 bases. After removal of 4 bases from V and 8 bases from J, the junction contained 6 bases not matched to a gene. Germline V gene data show CDR1 as MGHRA and CDR2 as YSYEKL. There are 14 residues in the CDR3. CDR3 residues: CASSLRTGNEKLFF. For the CDR3, the DNA is TGCGCCAGCAGCCTCAGGACAGGGAACGAAAAACTGTTTTTT.

This chain links TRBV6-5 with TRBJ1-5; TRBD1 matches 8 bases. Germline-derived CDR1 and CDR2 are MNHEY and SVGAGI. J gave up 3 bases and V 7 bases, and 8 bases lay outside the gene matches. The CDR3 runs 15 residues. The CDR3 here is CASKQTGVVNQPQHF. For the CDR3, the DNA is TGTGCCAGCAAACAGACAGGGGTCGTCAATCAGCCCCAGCATTTT.

The chain has TRBV7-3 and TRBJ1-1; D uncertain. Germline CDR1 SGHTA, CDR2 FQGTGA. Trimming stripped 1 base from V and 6 bases from J, with 9 bases between. The CDR3 consists of 13 residues. The CDR3 is CASSLSRGSEAFF. The CDR3 nucleotides are TGTGCCAGCAGCTTAAGTCGGGGATCTGAAGCTTTCTTT.

This clone has just one count. The chain has TRBV15 and TRBJ2-3; 11 bases are shared with TRBD2. V lost 5 bases to trimming and J lost 6 bases; unmatched junction nucleotides: 7. This CDR3 contains 15 residues. Germline values: CDR1 LNHNV, CDR2 YYDKDF (reference sequence). The CDR3 DNA sequence: TGTGCCACCAGCCGAAAGACTAGCGGGAAGGATACGCAGTATTTT. It codes for CATSRKTSGKDTQYF.

This chain connects TRBV14 to TRBJ2-1, with D unclear. With 1 base removed from V and 5 bases from J, the gap between germline ends came to 12 bases. CDR3 length equals 15 residues. Per germline, CDR1 SGHDN and CDR2 FVKESK. Here the CDR3 reads CASSQVRRRDNEQFF. DNA for the CDR3: TGTGCCAGCAGCCAAGTACGACGACGGGACAATGAGCAGTTCTTC.

This clone was observed many times. CDR3 bases: TGTGCCAGCAGTGAGGCGGGGGGGGGCACAGATACGCAGTATTTT. It translates to CASSEAGGGTDTQYF. The chain links TRBV6-4 to TRBJ2-3; 9 nucleotides agree with TRBD2. The germline CDR1 and CDR2 sequences are MRHNA and SNTAGT. V lost 3 bases and J lost 1; bases outside the gene matches: 2. The CDR3 contains 15 residues.